This TCR beta chain was identified during a study of blood T cell repertoires in COVID-19. Study overall: Collection of acute and convalescent COVID-19 samples took place in the United States, Italy and Spain.

Trimming pared 8 bases from V and 7 bases from J, leaving 11 bases between. CDR1 ENHRY and CDR2 SYGVKD come from the germline V gene. The CDR3 extends over 12 amino acids. Assay used: immunoSEQ multiplex PCR; TCRdb lists only in-frame clones, some missing. This table holds some 30,000 clones, about 88% found once. The clonotype originates from a man between 65 and 85 years old with active or convalescent COVID-19. The material sequenced was peripheral blood. This chain uses TRBV10-3 with TRBJ1-4; D is perhaps TRBD1 (6 bases). CDR3 region: CAIGTLGEKLFF. The CDR3 DNA reads as TGTGCCATCGGGACATTGGGTGAAAAACTGTTTTTT.